This TCR beta chain stems from a study of shared clonotypes between healthy human individuals. Adult donors, all healthy and HIV-negative, had no recent acute infections or vaccinations. V was shortened by 3 bases and J by 2 bases, with 6 bases between the two germline ends. CDR1 is SNHLY and CDR2 is FYNNEI in the germline V gene. The CDR3 runs 13 residues. Authors' processing steps: ImmunoSEQ output held junction-only sequences without quality scores, so filtering differed. The table came from immunoSEQ multiplex PCR; TCRdb's copy has only in-frame clones and leaves some out. D and trimming come from the DNA, and the V and J calls and clone size come from that table. The sample yields a few hundred thousand clones, around 97% seen once.

This receptor was identified in a woman aged 25 to 39 in good health. The sample comprised naive CD4+ T cells sorted from blood. Subset denoted: CD45RA+ positively selected. The V gene is TRBV2, the J gene TRBJ2-3; D is unclear. The CDR3 here is CASSDDFTDTQYF. The CDR3 DNA reads TGTGCCAGCAGTGATGATTTCACAGATACGCAGTATTTT. The whole variable domain, remainder taken from reference TRBV2 and TRBJ2-3, is EPEVTQTPSHQVTQMGQEVILRCVPISNHLYFYWYRQILGQKVEFLVSFYNNEISEKSEIFDDQFSVERPDGSNFTLKIRSTKLEDSAMYFCASSDDFTDTQYFGPGTRLTVL.